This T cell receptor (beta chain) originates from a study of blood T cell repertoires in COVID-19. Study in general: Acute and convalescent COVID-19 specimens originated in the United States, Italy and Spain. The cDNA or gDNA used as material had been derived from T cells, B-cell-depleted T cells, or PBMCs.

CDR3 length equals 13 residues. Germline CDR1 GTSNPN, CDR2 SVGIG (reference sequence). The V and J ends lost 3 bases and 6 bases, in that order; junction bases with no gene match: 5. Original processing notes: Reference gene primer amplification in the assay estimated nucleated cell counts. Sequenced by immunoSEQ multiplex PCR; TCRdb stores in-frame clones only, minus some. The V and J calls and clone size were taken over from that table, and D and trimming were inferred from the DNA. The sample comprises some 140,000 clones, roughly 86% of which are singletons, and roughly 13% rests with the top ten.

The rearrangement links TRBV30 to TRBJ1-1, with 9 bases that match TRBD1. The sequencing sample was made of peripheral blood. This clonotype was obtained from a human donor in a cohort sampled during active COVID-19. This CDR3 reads CAWRGQGIAEAFF. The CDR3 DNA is TGTGCCTGGAGAGGACAGGGGATCGCTGAAGCTTTCTTT.